A single TCR beta chain is shown here with its context. Its antigen is as yet unknown. The CDR3 is 13 amino acids. Germline assignment: CDR1 MNHEY and CDR2 SMNVEV (reference sequence). V lost 0 bases to trimming and J lost 4 bases, with 6 bases between them. The data derive from a study of CD4 T cells in relation to SARS-CoV-2 and coronaviruses. CD4+ T cells from unexposed donors were obtained before the COVID-19 pandemic (2011-2018). After about ten days of culture, CD4+ T cells were isolated. Assay used: immunoSEQ multiplex PCR; TCRdb lists only in-frame clones, some missing. The sample lists 27,000 or so clones; about 75% were seen once.

V usage is TRBV27 and J usage is TRBJ1-2, with D uncertain. This sequence was found in a human donor in good health. Sequencing used CD4+ T cells from PBMCs, cultured in vitro. The CDR3 DNA reads TGTGCCAGCAGTTTATCCTGGGCCTATGGCTACACCTTC. Translation: CASSLSWAYGYTF.